These 6 T cell receptor beta chains share one sample of origin, sequenced in a study of regulatory T cells in long-lasting Graves disease. The time point: newly diagnosed GD, antithyroid drugs for less than 3 months. Following extraction of RNA from PBMCs, that RNA was used to make the TCR library. TCR beta libraries were built with iRepertoire HTBI primers and Arm-PCR of CDR3 regions. TCRdb re-called the multiplex PCR reads through MiXCR, storing one row per CDR3 protein. The sample lists 450,000 to 700,000 distinct CDR3 sequences, roughly 14% occurring once. A further study also used this sample, focusing on T cells in Graves' hyperthyroidism and ophthalmopathy.

This material consisted of peripheral blood mononuclear cells (PBMCs), taken at new diagnosis, from a patient treated with antithyroid drugs. The receptors shown here come from a man between 25 and 39 years old with Graves disease.

At least ten counts were recorded for this clonotype. The chain recombines TRBV29-1 with TRBJ2-1, with 9 bases matching TRBD2. Germline V CDR1 and CDR2: SQVTM, ANQGSEA. V was pared by 1 base and J by 4 bases, with 5 bases of the junction left unmatched. This CDR3 contains 15 residues. The DNA of the CDR3 is TGCAGCGTTGAAGGGACTAGCGACACTTACAATGAGCAGTTCTTC. Translated, it gives CSVEGTSDTYNEQFF.

This clonotype has a count of ten or more. V gene TRBV12-3 or TRBV12-4 combines with J gene TRBJ1-1; TRBD1 is a possible D gene (5 bases). This CDR3 spans 15 amino acids. Between the trimmed V and J ends, which lost 2 bases and 1 base, there was a span of 11 bases. CDR3 residues: CASSLQDIRNTEAFF. In DNA form, the CDR3 reads TGTGCCAGCAGTTTACAGGACATCCGGAACACTGAAGCTTTCTTT.

Many counts were recorded for this clonotype. In nucleotides, the CDR3 is TGTGCCAGCTCACCAGGACTCAATCAGCCCCAGCATTTT. It codes for CASSPGLNQPQHF. This rearrangement joins TRBV18 to TRBJ1-5, with D uncertain. Trimming stripped 2 bases from V and 3 bases from J, with 5 bases between. The CDR3 extends over 13 amino acids. CDR1 is KGHSH and CDR2 is LQKENI in the germline V gene.

This clonotype was counted ten times or more. The chain uses TRBV12-3 or TRBV12-4 and TRBJ2-5; tentatively, D is TRBD2 (6 bases). V lost 7 bases, J lost 4 bases, and 13 bases lay in between. The CDR3 covers 13 residues. Here the CDR3 reads CASTPVGGETQYF. DNA for the CDR3: TGTGCCAGCACCCCCGTGGGGGGAGAGACCCAGTACTTC.

This clonotype has at least ten counts. This chain uses TRBV6-1 with TRBJ2-3; 9 nucleotides align to TRBD2. CDR1 MNHNS and CDR2 SASEGT come from the germline V gene. This CDR3 has 15 residues. The J segment lost 3 bases and the V segment lost 7 bases, leaving 8 bases of the junction unmatched. The CDR3 is CASIVAGVVTDTQYF. The DNA of the CDR3 is TGTGCCAGCATCGTAGCGGGAGTCGTTACAGATACGCAGTATTTT.

The chain joins TRBV20-1 to TRBJ2-5, with a weak D call TRBD1 (7 bases). Germline lookup yields CDR1 DFQATT and CDR2 SNEGSKA (reference sequence). The ends were cut back, 3 bases at V and 4 bases at J, with 18 bases in the middle. The CDR3 runs to 15 residues. CDR3 DNA sequence: TGCAGTGCTAGGGACAGCTCGGGGGACAGAGAGACCCAGTACTTC. Translation gives CSARDSSGDRETQYF.